This T cell receptor beta chain was obtained from a study of long-term antiretroviral therapy in people with HIV. From germline, CDR1 is MNHNS and CDR2 SASEGT. The CDR3 is made up of 16 amino acids. The ends lost 2 bases at V and 3 bases at J; junction bases unmatched: 5. Concerning this clone itself: Its antigen is still unknown.

Study-wide results and limits: ART preceded a rise in diversity that nonetheless stayed lower than in transplant donor controls.

Survey-level resolution applied to immunoSEQ assay v3.0. The table came from immunoSEQ multiplex PCR; TCRdb's copy has only in-frame clones and leaves some out. The data contain about 28,000 clones, approximately 85% of them singletons. Everyone in the study who had HIV was treated in the United States. Cryopreserved PBMC samples of about 1-10 million cells were used for DNA extraction. Sequencing was performed on unsorted PBMCs, taken 3 years after starting antiretroviral therapy. This receptor was identified in a man aged 40-50 years with HIV. V is TRBV6-1 and J is TRBJ2-2; 8 nucleotides align to TRBD1. The chain's CDR3 is CASSETGGPYTGELFF. Written as DNA, the CDR3 is TGTGCCAGCAGTGAAACAGGGGGGCCCTACACCGGGGAGCTGTTTTTT.